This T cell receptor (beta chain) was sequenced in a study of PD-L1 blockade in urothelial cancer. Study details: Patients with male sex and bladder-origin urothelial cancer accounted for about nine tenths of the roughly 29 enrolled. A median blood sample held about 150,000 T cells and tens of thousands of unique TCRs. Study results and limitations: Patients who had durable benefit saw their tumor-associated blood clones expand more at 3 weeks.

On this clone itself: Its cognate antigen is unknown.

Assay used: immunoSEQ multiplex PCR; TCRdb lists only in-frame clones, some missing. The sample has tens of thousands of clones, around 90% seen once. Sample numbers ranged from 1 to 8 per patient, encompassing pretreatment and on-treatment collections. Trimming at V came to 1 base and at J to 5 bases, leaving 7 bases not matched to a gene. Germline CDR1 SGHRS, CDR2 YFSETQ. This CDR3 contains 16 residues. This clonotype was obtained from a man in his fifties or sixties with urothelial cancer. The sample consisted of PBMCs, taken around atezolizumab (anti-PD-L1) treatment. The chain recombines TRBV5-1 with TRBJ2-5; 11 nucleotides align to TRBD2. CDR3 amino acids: CASSLTSGGVWETQYF. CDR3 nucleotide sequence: TGCGCCAGCAGCTTGACTAGCGGGGGAGTTTGGGAGACCCAGTACTTC.